The source of this T cell receptor beta chain is a study of T cell changes during pregnancy in multiple sclerosis. J was trimmed by 4 bases and V by 5 bases; bases with no gene match: 2. The length of the CDR3 is 13 residues. Germline V CDR1 and CDR2: SNHLY, FYNNEI. Profiling relied on immunoSEQ multiplex PCR, and the TCRdb table lists in-frame clones only, not all of them. The data contain tens of thousands of clones, roughly 88% of them singletons. The rearrangement links TRBV2 to TRBJ1-5; TRBD1 matches 7 bases. The sequence came from a female donor with multiple sclerosis, enrolled in a pregnancy study. Sequenced material: CD4+ T cells from peripheral blood mononuclear cells, taken before pregnancy. Here the CDR3 DNA reads TGTGCCAGCAGTCCGACAGGGAATCAGCCCCAGCATTTT. Translating gives CASSPTGNQPQHF.